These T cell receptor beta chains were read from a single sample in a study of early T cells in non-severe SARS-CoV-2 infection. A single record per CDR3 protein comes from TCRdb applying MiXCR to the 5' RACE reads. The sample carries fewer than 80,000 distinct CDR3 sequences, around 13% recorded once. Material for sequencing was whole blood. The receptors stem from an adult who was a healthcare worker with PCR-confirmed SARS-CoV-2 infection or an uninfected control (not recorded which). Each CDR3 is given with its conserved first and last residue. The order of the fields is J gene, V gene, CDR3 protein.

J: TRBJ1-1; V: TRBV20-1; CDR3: CSASPGQGTLKAFF
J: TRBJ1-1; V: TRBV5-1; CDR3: CASSLNSAFKLWDTEAFF
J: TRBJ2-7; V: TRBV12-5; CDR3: CASGLVPSLSGFFSYEQYF
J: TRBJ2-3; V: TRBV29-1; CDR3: CSVDSPGITDTQYF
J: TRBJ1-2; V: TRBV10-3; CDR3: CAISLGLANYGYTF
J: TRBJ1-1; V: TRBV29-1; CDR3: CSGRTWNTEAFF
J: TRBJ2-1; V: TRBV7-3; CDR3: CASSLDARSYNEQFF
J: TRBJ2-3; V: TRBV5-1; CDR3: CASSLLAGGPDTQYF
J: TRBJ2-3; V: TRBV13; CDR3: CASSSGRSDTQYF
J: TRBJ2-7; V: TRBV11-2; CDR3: CASSLPVGGSHEQYF
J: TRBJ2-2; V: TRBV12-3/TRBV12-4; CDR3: CASTENDRVETGELFF
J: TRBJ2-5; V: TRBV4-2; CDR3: CASSQPGRGLGQETQYF
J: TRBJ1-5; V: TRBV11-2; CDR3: CASSPGGQGGNQPQHF
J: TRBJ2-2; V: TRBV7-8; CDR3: CASSPTANTGELFF